This entry features one T cell receptor (beta chain) sequence. Antigen: not known. MiXCR, run by TCRdb on the 5' RACE reads, gives a single entry per CDR3 protein. The repertoire holds some 63,000 distinct CDR3 sequences, approximately 12% seen once, with approximately 4.7% in the top ten. This CDR3 has 16 residues. The germline V gene encodes CDR1 SGDLS and CDR2 YYNGEE. The V segment lost 4 bases and the J segment 4 bases; nucleotides outside the gene matches: 8. The entry originates in a study of early T cells in non-severe SARS-CoV-2 infection. General observations from the study: Reliance on VDJdb matching favored anti-spike CD8 responses; private and CD4 specificities were missed.

The receptor comes from an adult who was a healthcare worker with PCR-confirmed SARS-CoV-2 infection or an uninfected control (not recorded which). The genes are TRBV9 and TRBJ2-1; the match to TRBD2 covers 10 bases. Sequenced sample: whole blood. CDR3 DNA sequence: TGTGCCAGCAGCCCAGATCCTAGCGGGGGTTACAATGAGCAGTTCTTC. This gives the protein CASSPDPSGGYNEQFF.